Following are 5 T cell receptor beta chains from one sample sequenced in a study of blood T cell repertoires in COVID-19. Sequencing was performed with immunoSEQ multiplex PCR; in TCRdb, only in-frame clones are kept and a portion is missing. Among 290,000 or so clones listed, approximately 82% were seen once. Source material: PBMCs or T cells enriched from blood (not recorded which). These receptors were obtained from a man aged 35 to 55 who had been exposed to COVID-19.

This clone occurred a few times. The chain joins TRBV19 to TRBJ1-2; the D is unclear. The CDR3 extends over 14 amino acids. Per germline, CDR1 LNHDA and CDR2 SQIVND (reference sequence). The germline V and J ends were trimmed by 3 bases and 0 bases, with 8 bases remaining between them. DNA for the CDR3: TGTGCCAGTAGTATGCGGGAAGCTAACTATGGCTACACCTTC. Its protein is CASSMREANYGYTF.

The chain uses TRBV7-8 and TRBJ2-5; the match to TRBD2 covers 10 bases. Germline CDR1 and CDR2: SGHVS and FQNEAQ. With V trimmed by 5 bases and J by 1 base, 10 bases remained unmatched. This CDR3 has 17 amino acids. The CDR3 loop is CASSRGATSGTQETQYF. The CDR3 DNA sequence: TGTGCCAGCAGCCGAGGGGCCACTAGCGGGACCCAAGAGACCCAGTACTTC.

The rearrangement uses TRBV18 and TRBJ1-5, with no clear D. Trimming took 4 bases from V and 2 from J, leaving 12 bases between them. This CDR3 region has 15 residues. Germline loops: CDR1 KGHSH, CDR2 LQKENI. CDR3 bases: TGTGCCAGCTCACGGTCCGGTCAGGGCAATCAGCCCCAGCATTTT. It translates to CASSRSGQGNQPQHF. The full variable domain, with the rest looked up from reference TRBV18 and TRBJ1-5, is NAGVMQNPRHLVRRRGQEARLRCSPMKGHSHVYWYRQLPEEGLKFMVYLQKENIIDESGMPKERFSAEFPKEGPSILRIQQVVRGDSAAYFCASSRSGQGNQPQHFGDGTRLSIL.

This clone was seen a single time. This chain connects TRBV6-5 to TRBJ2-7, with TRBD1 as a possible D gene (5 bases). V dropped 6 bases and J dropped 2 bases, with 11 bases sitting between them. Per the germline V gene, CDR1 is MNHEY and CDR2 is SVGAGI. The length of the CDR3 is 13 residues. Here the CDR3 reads CASRTGDAYEQYF. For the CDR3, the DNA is TGTGCCAGCAGAACAGGAGATGCCTACGAGCAGTACTTC.

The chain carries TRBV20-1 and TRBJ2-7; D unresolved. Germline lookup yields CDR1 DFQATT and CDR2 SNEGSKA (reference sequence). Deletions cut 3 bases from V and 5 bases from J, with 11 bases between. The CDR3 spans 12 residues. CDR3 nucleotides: TGCAGTGCTAGTTCGGGTTGGGACGAGCAGTACTTC. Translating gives CSASSGWDEQYF.